This T cell receptor (beta chain) stems from a study of T cell responses to AZD1222 COVID-19 vaccine (dated by TCRdb to the early 2020s). At the level of the whole study: AZD1222 recipients given second doses at about 4 weeks or at about 12 weeks were pooled, since spike-specific TCR depth and breadth were not found to differ between the two schedules. Trial participants were enrolled into age subgroups of 18-55, 56-69 and 70-plus years, which contained roughly 150, 30 and 60 TCR-sequenced participants, respectively. A total of 230 or so trial participants underwent TCR sequencing, of whom 200 to 220 received two doses of AZD1222 and some 26 received two doses of the MenACWY control vaccine. Broad study findings and their caveats: Vaccine-associated CD4 TCRs spanned the whole spike protein, with dominant responses in regions 160-218 and 743-854. Reportedly, close to half of the unique spike-specific TCRs recognized epitopes lying outside the regions that are mutated in the B.1.351 and B.1.1.7 variants. Spike-specific TCR breadth and depth rose significantly after two AZD1222 doses compared with day 0 and with MenACWY recipients. Most participants were white British and females outnumbered males, and the authors suggested that clonal diversity may have been underestimated. The 56-69-year group was small, and its depth increase did not reach significance, likely because of low power. No day 14 peak-response samples were available, so repertoires were characterized only after the peak T cell response. Conclusions about previously exposed vaccinees are limited because only a handful of AZD1222 recipients were SARS-CoV-2 seropositive at baseline.

The CDR3 regions of human TCRbeta chains were analyzed by immunosequencing. Per the authors' processing: TCRs in the repertoires were matched against a reference library of SARS-CoV-2-specific TCRs that had been generated with the MIRA antigen-specificity platform. Breadth meant the fraction of unique TCRs that were SARS-CoV-2-associated, whereas depth meant the fraction of total T cells that were SARS-CoV-2-associated. Using the MIRA data, each spike-specific TCR was assigned both to the spike region to which the TCR was reactive and to a CD4 or CD8 class. Log10-transformed breadth and depth values were compared by one-way ANOVA with Sidak's multiple comparisons tests. TCRdb re-hosts the immuneACCESS table, in-frame sequences only. Its copies lack some clones; in the studies checked, an unresolved V gene accounts for under half of them, and the cause for the rest is not known. That table is the source of V, J and clone size, and D and trimming were worked out from the DNA. The sample data list around 100,000 clones, and about 89% of these were observed just once. The top ten clones comprise approximately 15% of the sample.

The time point label for this specimen denotes: baseline before first vaccination. Vaccinee samples came from UK trials COV001 and COV002, including a single-blind randomized controlled phase 2/3 trial of AZD1222 (ChAdOx1 nCoV-19) in healthy adults. For TCRbeta chain sequencing, PBMC samples were collected from trial participants at day 0 and at day 28 after the second dose. Note on this clone: It has no known antigen specificity. No base qualities exist here, and no much larger clone lies one base off it.

Sample: peripheral blood, taken on day 0 of AZD1222 vaccination. This TCR was sampled from an adult in good health.

CDR3 protein: CASSLAGPVNTEAFF. The DNA sequence follows: TGTGCCAGCAGCTTGGCAGGGCCGGTGAACACTGAAGCTTTCTTT. Recombination linked TRBV5-4 to TRBJ1-1; the D segment could be TRBD1, given 5 matching bases. Based on the germline V gene (reference sequence), the CDR1 and CDR2 sequences are SGHNT and YYREEE. V loses 0 bases of germline sequence and J loses 0 bases, and the interval between the two ends is 9 bases. Counted from cysteine to phenylalanine, this CDR3 has 15 amino acids. The DNA shown is the 45-base CDR3, in frame from base 1.